The 14 T cell receptor beta chains below all came from one sample that was sequenced in a study of shared clonotypes between healthy human individuals. The repertoire was sequenced with immunoSEQ multiplex PCR; TCRdb's copy has only in-frame clones and lacks some. This table has 850,000 to 1,200,000 clones, 75% appearing once. The sample was memory CD4+ T cells sorted from blood. The subset: CD45RA-negative fraction. The receptors shown here come from a young man in good health.

The chain has TRBV18 and TRBJ1-1; D possibly corresponds to TRBD1 (5 bases). Germline loops: CDR1 KGHSH, CDR2 LQKENI. The CDR3 length is 15 residues. Trimming pared 2 bases from V and 6 bases from J, leaving 16 bases between. CDR3 DNA: TGTGCCAGCTCACCAGAGACAGTAGGTATCGCTGAAGCTTTCTTT. As protein: CASSPETVGIAEAFF.

The V gene is TRBV6-5, the J gene TRBJ1-1; 8 nucleotides line up with TRBD1. The CDR3 runs to 12 residues. The J segment lost 6 bases and the V segment lost 9 bases, leaving 6 bases of the junction unmatched. Germline CDR1 and CDR2: MNHEY and SVGAGI. CDR3 sequence reads: CASQGALAEAFF. In nucleotides, the CDR3 is TGTGCCAGTCAGGGGGCTTTGGCTGAAGCTTTCTTT.

CDR3 bases: TGTGCCAGCAGCTTGAGAGGCTACAATGAGCAGTTCTTC. This sequence encodes CASSLRGYNEQFF. V usage is TRBV5-5 and J usage is TRBJ2-1; no definite D call. The CDR3 has 13 residues. Germline CDR1 is SGHKS and CDR2 is YYEKEE (reference sequence). The V and J ends lost 1 base and 3 bases respectively, with 5 bases between them.

The rearrangement joins TRBV6-4 to TRBJ2-3; D not certain. Trimming removed 2 bases from V and 3 bases from J, with 3 bases in between. This CDR3 region has 12 residues. Germline-derived CDR1 and CDR2 are MRHNA and SNTAGT. Written as DNA, the CDR3 is TGTGCCAGCAGTGACGAGACAGATACGCAGTATTTT. As protein: CASSDETDTQYF.

Of note for this clone: Different DNA sequences within this sample yield the same CDR3. V gene TRBV5-1 combines with J gene TRBJ1-1; D remains unclear. The CDR3 has 15 amino acids. CDR1 is SGHRS, CDR2 YFSETQ, per germline. V was trimmed by 1 base and J by 0 bases, leaving 10 bases between them. The CDR3 nucleotides are TGCGCCAGCAGCTTGATCGGAGGCCTGAACACTGAAGCTTTCTTT. Its protein is CASSLIGGLNTEAFF.

This clone has only one observation. Different DNA sequences within this sample yield the same CDR3. The chain carries TRBV2 and TRBJ2-5; possible D gene TRBD1, 5 bases. CDR1 is SNHLY, CDR2 FYNNEI, per germline. V lost 5 bases and J lost 3, with 7 bases in between. This CDR3 spans 12 amino acids. This CDR3 reads CASSRTKETQYF. CDR3 sequence (DNA): TGTGCCAGCAGTCGGACAAAAGAGACCCAGTACTTC.

Only a few counts were recorded for this clone. The chain recombines TRBV11-2 with TRBJ2-1; TRBD2 matches 9 bases. This CDR3 comprises 16 residues. With V trimmed by 2 bases and J by 3 bases, 5 bases remained unmatched. Looked up from germline, CDR1 is SGHAT and CDR2 is FQNNGV. The DNA of the CDR3 is TGTGCCAGCAGCTTATATAGCGGGAGCCGCTACAATGAGCAGTTCTTC. This codes for CASSLYSGSRYNEQFF.

The chain links TRBV6-5 to TRBJ1-2; D gene unclear. This CDR3 is 13 amino acids long. Germline CDR1 is MNHEY and CDR2 is SVGAGI. V dropped 10 bases and J dropped 0 bases, with 12 bases sitting between them. The CDR3 is CATATAPNYGYTF. In nucleotides, the CDR3 is TGTGCCACAGCGACCGCCCCTAACTATGGCTACACCTTC.

This rearrangement joins TRBV5-1 to TRBJ2-3; tentatively, D is TRBD2 (5 bases). The V end lost 7 bases, the J end lost 2 bases, and 20 bases lay between the germline ends. Germline V gives CDR1 SGHRS, CDR2 YFSETQ. The CDR3 runs 16 residues. CDR3 coding DNA: TGCGCCAGCGACGAAGGAACCTTCCGGGACACAGATACGCAGTATTTT. Translating gives CASDEGTFRDTDTQYF. Combining the CDR3 with reference TRBV5-1 and TRBJ2-3 gives the whole variable domain KAGVTQTPRYLIKTRGQQVTLSCSPISGHRSVSWYQQTPGQGLQFLFEYFSETQRNKGNFPGRFSGRQFSNSRSEMNVSTLELGDSALYLCASDEGTFRDTDTQYFGPGTRLTVL.

The rearrangement links TRBV6-1 to TRBJ2-5; 7 bases match TRBD2. The CDR3 spans 13 residues. Germline loops: CDR1 MNHNS, CDR2 SASEGT. Unmatched junction bases numbered 11, after V lost 9 bases and J lost 7 bases. The CDR3 is CASQDGGYGTQYF. The CDR3 coding sequence is TGTGCCAGTCAGGACGGGGGGTACGGGACCCAGTACTTC.

The chain recombines TRBV19 with TRBJ2-7, with 9 positions matching TRBD1. CDR1 LNHDA and CDR2 SQIVND come from the germline V gene (reference sequence). Trimming removed 6 bases from V and 2 bases from J; junction bases left unmatched: 8. The CDR3 extends over 15 amino acids. The DNA of the CDR3 is TGTGCCAGTAGCCCGAGAGGACAGGGGACCTACGAGCAGTACTTC. This encodes CASSPRGQGTYEQYF.

The CDR3 DNA reads TGTGCCAGCAGCTTGGCCCATAATGAAAAACTGTTTTTT. Translating gives CASSLAHNEKLFF. The chain combines TRBV5-4 with TRBJ1-4; D is unresolved. Trimming pared 0 bases from V and 4 bases from J, leaving 4 bases between. This CDR3 is 13 amino acids long. Per the germline V gene, CDR1 is SGHNT and CDR2 is YYREEE (reference sequence).

J is TRBJ2-5 and V is TRBV11-3, with 12 bases that match TRBD2. Looked up from germline, CDR1 is SGHNT and CDR2 is YENEEA. This CDR3 is built from 15 residues. Trimming took 4 bases from V and 5 from J; bases not matched to a gene: 5. The DNA of the CDR3 is TGTGCCAGCAGCTCACAAGGGACTAGCGGGGAGACCCAGTACTTC. The encoded protein is CASSSQGTSGETQYF.

The rearrangement uses TRBV5-6 and TRBJ2-5; D remains unclear. Trimming took 0 bases from V and 5 from J, leaving 8 bases between them. CDR3 size: 13 residues. The germline V gene encodes CDR1 SGHDT and CDR2 YYEEEE. Here the CDR3 reads CASSLGIRETQYF. The CDR3 nucleotides read TGTGCCAGCAGCTTGGGAATTCGGGAGACCCAGTACTTC.